These 5 T cell receptor beta chains came from one sample sequenced in a study of cytomegalovirus exposure and HLA in healthy donors. Researchers ran the PCR with 60 Vbeta and 13 Jbeta primers. This table comes from immunoSEQ multiplex PCR, and its TCRdb copy is limited to in-frame clones, with some not included. The sample shows approximately 80,000 clones, and 3% to 4.5% sits with its ten largest clones. Sequenced input: PBMCs. Source of these receptors: a man younger than 30 in good health and CMV-seropositive.

J is TRBJ2-1 and V is TRBV10-3; TRBD2 aligns across 9 bases. Trimming took 6 bases from V and 9 from J; bases not matched to a gene: 9. Germline lookup yields CDR1 ENHRY and CDR2 SYGVKD. The CDR3 contains 14 residues. The CDR3 bases are TGTGCCATCAGCGATAGCGGGAGAGGGGGTGAGCAGTTCTTC. Translating it yields CAISDSGRGGEQFF.

This sequence joins TRBV6-1 and TRBJ2-1, with 9 bases that match TRBD1. The ends lost 6 bases at V and 6 bases at J; junction bases unmatched: 3. This CDR3 contains 13 residues. Per the germline V gene, CDR1 is MNHNS and CDR2 is SASEGT. CDR3 loop: CASRGQGTNEQFF. Here the CDR3 DNA reads TGTGCCAGCAGGGGACAGGGCACCAATGAGCAGTTCTTC.

The rearrangement links TRBV6-5 to TRBJ1-1, with unresolved D. CDR3 size: 14 residues. The germline CDR1 and CDR2 sequences are MNHEY and SVGAGI. Trimming removed 0 bases from V and 4 bases from J, with 9 bases in between. CDR3 residues: CASSYSEGSTEAFF. The CDR3 region has the DNA TGTGCCAGCAGTTACTCGGAGGGTTCCACTGAAGCTTTCTTT.

This sequence joins TRBV7-3 and TRBJ2-1, with 8 bases lining up with TRBD1. Trimming at V came to 5 bases and at J to 8 bases, leaving 14 bases not matched to a gene. The CDR3 contains 16 residues. CDR1 and CDR2 (germline): SGHTA, FQGTGA. The chain's CDR3 is CASSLSRGRVYDEQFF. The CDR3 coding sequence is TGTGCCAGCAGCCTCTCCAGGGGGCGAGTTTATGATGAGCAGTTCTTC.

The chain carries TRBV11-2 and TRBJ1-4, with D possibly being TRBD1 (5 bases). Germline CDR1 reads SGHAT; CDR2 reads FQNNGV. There are 16 residues in the CDR3. The ends were cut back, 1 base at V and 1 base at J, with 10 bases in the middle. The CDR3 is CASSLAGGKTNEKLFF. The CDR3 nucleotides read TGTGCCAGCAGCTTAGCTGGGGGGAAAACTAATGAAAAACTGTTTTTT.